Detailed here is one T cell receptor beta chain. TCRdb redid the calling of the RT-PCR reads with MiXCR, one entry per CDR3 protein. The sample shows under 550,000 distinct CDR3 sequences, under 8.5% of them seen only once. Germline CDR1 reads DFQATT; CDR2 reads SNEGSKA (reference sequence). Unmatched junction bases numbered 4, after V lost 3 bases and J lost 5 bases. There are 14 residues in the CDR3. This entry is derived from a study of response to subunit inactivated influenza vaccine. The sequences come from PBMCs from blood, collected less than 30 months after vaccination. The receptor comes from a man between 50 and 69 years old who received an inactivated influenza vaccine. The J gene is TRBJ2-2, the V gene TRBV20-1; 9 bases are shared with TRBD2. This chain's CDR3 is CSASSGSRTGELFF. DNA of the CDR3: TGCAGTGCTAGTAGCGGGAGCAGGACCGGGGAGCTGTTTTTT.